The 27 T cell receptor beta chains reported below all come from one sample, sequenced in a study of blood T cells in healthy people across ages. Primed by a sample-barcoded 5' primer and a J-beta primer mix, a second PCR proceeded for 7 to 11 cycles. In TCRdb, the 5' RACE reads were re-called with MiXCR into one record per CDR3 protein. The repertoire includes around 500,000 distinct CDR3 sequences, around a quarter of them detected once, and approximately 4% sits in the top ten. These data are also associated with another study on T cells of mothers and their children.

Sequencing was performed on blood. These receptors were collected from a boy younger than 10 in good health.

The sample holds many counts of this clonotype. The chain joins TRBV12-3 or TRBV12-4 to TRBJ1-6, with D possibly matching TRBD1 (5 bases). V lost 3 bases and J 8 bases, leaving 8 bases between the germline ends. This CDR3 spans 13 amino acids. CDR3 sequence (DNA): TGTGCCAGCAGTTTCGGGGGTTATTCACCCCTCCACTTT. This translates into CASSFGGYSPLHF.

The gene calls are TRBV5-1 and TRBJ1-6, with no clear D. Trimming pared 2 bases from V and 7 bases from J, leaving 16 bases between. Germline V gene lookup returns CDR1 SGHRS and CDR2 YFSETQ. The CDR3 spans 16 residues. CDR3 residues: CASSFQTSLDNSPLHF. CDR3 sequence (DNA): TGCGCCAGCAGCTTTCAGACTTCGCTGGACAATTCACCCCTCCACTTT.

This chain connects TRBV20-1 to TRBJ2-3; the match to TRBD1 covers 9 bases. The junction had 4 bases not matched to a gene; V was cut back by 4 bases and J by 11 bases. Germline CDR1 DFQATT, CDR2 SNEGSKA (reference sequence). The CDR3 is 11 residues long. The CDR3, as DNA: TGCAGTGCTACTCCGGGACAGGGGCAGTATTTT. This codes for CSATPGQGQYF.

This clonotype was seen at least ten times. V usage is TRBV3-1 and J usage is TRBJ2-5; 7 nucleotides match TRBD1. This CDR3 has 14 amino acids. Germline V gives CDR1 LGHDT, CDR2 YNNKEL (reference sequence). J gave up 2 bases and V 1 base, and 1 base lay outside the gene matches. CDR3 amino acids: CASSQAGQQETQYF. CDR3 DNA: TGTGCCAGCAGCCAAGCGGGACAGCAAGAGACCCAGTACTTC.

This clonotype was counted between two and nine times. The CDR3 coding sequence is TGTGCCAGCAGCCCGACCAGGCTCCCGGTTAACTATGGCTACACCTTC. Protein product: CASSPTRLPVNYGYTF. This chain connects TRBV11-2 to TRBJ1-2; no firm D call. V gave up 5 bases and J gave up 1 base, with 17 bases separating them. CDR1 and CDR2 from the germline V gene are SGHAT and FQNNGV. The CDR3 covers 16 residues.

The chain links TRBV18 to TRBJ2-5, with 8 bases fitting TRBD1. The germline gives CDR1 KGHSH, CDR2 LQKENI. The ends lost 4 bases at V and 11 bases at J; junction bases unmatched: 15. The length of the CDR3 is 15 residues. The CDR3 DNA reads as TGTGCCAGCTCACGATTGGACAGGGATGCCCACGGGCAGTACTTC. It yields the protein CASSRLDRDAHGQYF.

The CDR3 coding sequence is TGTGCCAGCAGCCCCACCCTGCAGGGAGGAAAGGATGAGCAGTTCTTC. The encoded protein is CASSPTLQGGKDEQFF. This chain links TRBV3-1 with TRBJ2-1; the D gene is possibly TRBD2 (6 bases). Germline-derived CDR1 and CDR2 are LGHDT and YNNKEL (reference sequence). V was cut by 4 bases and J by 8 bases, with 21 bases left in between. The CDR3 is 16 residues long.

This clonotype was seen just once. The chain is built from TRBV10-3 and TRBJ2-7; 8 bases match TRBD2. V lost 4 bases, J lost 5 bases, and 10 bases stayed unmatched. The germline V gene encodes CDR1 ENHRY and CDR2 SYGVKD. This CDR3 has 15 residues. CDR3 region: CAISVRGAFINEQYF. CDR3 nucleotide sequence: TGTGCCATCAGTGTGCGGGGGGCCTTCATCAACGAGCAGTACTTC.

The table lists this clonotype with a few counts. The chain links TRBV6-5 to TRBJ2-3; D not resolved. CDR3 length equals 12 residues. CDR1 and CDR2 (germline): MNHEY, SVGAGI. V lost 6 bases to trimming and J lost 0 bases, with 4 bases between them. CDR3 sequence reads: CASRSSTDTQYF. The DNA for the CDR3 is TGTGCCAGCAGATCTAGCACAGATACGCAGTATTTT.

This clonotype appeared a few times. The chain employs TRBV12-3 or TRBV12-4 and TRBJ1-1; D might be TRBD1 (5 bases). The length of the CDR3 is 14 residues. V shed 4 bases and J shed 4 bases, with 13 bases lying between them. The CDR3 here is CASSSQGGGTEAFF. The CDR3 DNA follows: TGTGCCAGCAGTTCTCAGGGCGGGGGCACTGAAGCTTTCTTT.

This clonotype occurred a few times. CDR3 DNA sequence: TGCGCCAGCAGCTGGACAGGGGGTGCAGGTACCGGGGAGCTGTTTTTT. This codes for CASSWTGGAGTGELFF. V and J are TRBV5-1 and TRBJ2-2; 10 bases are shared with TRBD1. CDR3 length equals 16 residues. Per the germline V gene, CDR1 is SGHRS and CDR2 is YFSETQ. Trimming removed 3 bases from V and 5 bases from J; junction bases left unmatched: 7.

This clonotype has only a few counts. This sequence joins TRBV27 and TRBJ2-1; 8 bases line up with TRBD2. The CDR3 contains 15 residues. The junction had 4 bases not matched to a gene; V was cut back by 0 bases and J by 6 bases. Germline-derived CDR1 and CDR2 are MNHEY and SMNVEV (reference sequence). The CDR3 sequence: CASSLSSGVANEQFF. CDR3 DNA sequence: TGTGCCAGCAGTTTATCTAGCGGGGTGGCCAATGAGCAGTTCTTC.

This clonotype turned up a few times. The genes are TRBV14 and TRBJ2-2; 7 bases are shared with TRBD1. Germline CDR1 and CDR2: SGHDN and FVKESK. This CDR3 has 13 residues. With 8 bases clipped from V and 5 bases from J, the junction kept 5 bases outside the gene matches. CDR3 in DNA: TGTGCCAGCCGGGACAGAATTACCGGGGAGCTGTTTTTT. Translation gives CASRDRITGELFF.

The sample holds a few counts of this clonotype. The chain joins TRBV15 to TRBJ2-5; 12 positions agree with TRBD2. The CDR3 runs to 16 residues. The ends lost 5 bases at V and 5 bases at J; junction bases unmatched: 9. CDR1 and CDR2 from the germline V gene are LNHNV and YYDKDF (reference sequence). The CDR3 DNA follows: TGTGCCACCAGCGCAAATCTAGCGGGGGGGCAGGAGACCCAGTACTTC. It codes for CATSANLAGGQETQYF.

V gene TRBV29-1 combines with J gene TRBJ2-3; 9 nucleotides align to TRBD1. From germline, CDR1 is SQVTM and CDR2 ANQGSEA. V dropped 4 bases and J dropped 4; count of bases not matched to a gene: 9. The CDR3 is 15 amino acids. CDR3 sequence (DNA): TGCAGCGTTGGTCAGGACAGGGGCATTGCAGATACGCAGTATTTT. Encoded protein: CSVGQDRGIADTQYF.

The gene calls are TRBV2 and TRBJ2-3, with TRBD1 identical over 8 bases. The CDR3 spans 16 residues. Germline-derived CDR1 and CDR2 are SNHLY and FYNNEI. Trimming at V came to 3 bases and at J to 4 bases, leaving 9 bases not matched to a gene. The CDR3 region has the DNA TGTGCCAGCAGTGACCCGACAGGGGCGGGTTCAGATACGCAGTATTTT. Its protein product is CASSDPTGAGSDTQYF.

In its sample, this clonotype was seen a few times. This chain joins TRBV9 and TRBJ2-3, with D possibly matching TRBD2 (6 bases). The V gene's germline CDR1 is SGDLS and CDR2 YYNGEE. CDR3 length: 12 amino acids. CDR3 sequence (DNA): TGTTCGCGGGGACTTCTAGGAGATACGCAGTATTTT. This codes for CSRGLLGDTQYF.

This CDR3 reads CASSYPAGELFF. CDR3 nucleotides: TGTGCCAGCAGTTACCCCGCCGGGGAGCTGTTTTTT. The chain recombines TRBV6-5 with TRBJ2-2, with D unclear. Germline CDR1 and CDR2: MNHEY and SVGAGI. The CDR3 is 12 amino acids. The germline V and J ends were trimmed by 2 bases and 6 bases, with 4 bases remaining between them.

This rearrangement joins TRBV10-3 to TRBJ2-5, with D possibly matching TRBD2 (7 bases). The CDR3 has 15 amino acids. V was trimmed by 3 bases and J by 4 bases, leaving 15 bases between them. The germline V gene has CDR1 ENHRY and CDR2 SYGVKD. CDR3 DNA: TGTGCCATCAGTGAAGGGGGGGGGTTAAGAGAGACCCAGTACTTC. Amino acids: CAISEGGGLRETQYF.

V and J are TRBV10-3 and TRBJ2-3; D remains unclear. This CDR3 region has 13 residues. Trimming left V 3 bases short and J 1 base short, with 5 bases between. Per the germline V gene, CDR1 is ENHRY and CDR2 is SYGVKD. The CDR3 spells CAISEPGTDTQYF. The CDR3 DNA reads as TGTGCCATCAGTGAACCCGGCACAGATACGCAGTATTTT.

The chain combines TRBV5-1 with TRBJ2-3; D is possibly TRBD2 (5 bases). Trimming shortened V by 1 base and J by 2 bases, and 20 bases separated the two germline ends. The CDR3 totals 18 residues. Germline loops: CDR1 SGHRS, CDR2 YFSETQ. Here the CDR3 reads CASSLSVLGGRDTDTQYF. As DNA, the CDR3 is TGCGCCAGCAGCTTGTCGGTTCTTGGAGGTCGTGACACAGATACGCAGTATTTT.

This clonotype was seen only a few times. The V call is TRBV4-3, the J call TRBJ2-7; D may match TRBD1 or TRBD2 (7 bases each). There are 16 residues in the CDR3. CDR1 and CDR2 from the germline V gene are LGHNA and YSLEER. V lost 4 bases and J 4 bases, leaving 20 bases between the germline ends. The CDR3 loop reads CASSPSARQGGYEQYF. As DNA, the CDR3 is TGCGCCAGCAGCCCATCGGCCAGGCAGGGGGGGTACGAGCAGTACTTC.

This sequence joins TRBV7-9 and TRBJ2-5; 7 nucleotides line up with TRBD1. The germline V gene has CDR1 SEHNR and CDR2 FQNEAQ (reference sequence). CDR3 size: 15 residues. Unmatched junction bases numbered 9, after V lost 6 bases and J lost 2 bases. CDR3 sequence (DNA): TGTGCCAGCAGTTCCGTCCGGGACAGACAAGAGACCCAGTACTTC. It codes for CASSSVRDRQETQYF.

The chain recombines TRBV3-1 with TRBJ2-5; D is ambiguous. The V end was cut by 0 bases, the J end by 1 base, with 12 bases between. This CDR3 spans 16 amino acids. Germline V gene sequence: CDR1 LGHDT, CDR2 YNNKEL (reference sequence). CDR3 protein: CASSQDWNSFQETQYF. In DNA, the CDR3 is TGTGCCAGCAGCCAAGACTGGAACAGCTTCCAAGAGACCCAGTACTTC.

The J gene is TRBJ1-3, the V gene TRBV6-2 or TRBV6-3, with D unclear. The CDR3 totals 13 residues. Germline CDR1 and CDR2: MNHEY and SVGEGT. V was shortened by 0 bases and J by 10 bases, with 10 bases between the two germline ends. CDR3 in amino acids: CASSYSTGGTIYF. The CDR3 DNA follows: TGTGCCAGCAGTTACTCTACCGGCGGGACCATATATTTT.

This clonotype appeared a few times. The V and J genes are TRBV6-6 and TRBJ2-5; 11 bases fit TRBD2. The CDR3 length is 14 residues. The germline gives CDR1 MNHNY, CDR2 SVGAGI (reference sequence). J was trimmed by 5 bases and V by 6 bases; bases with no gene match: 5. The CDR3 region has the DNA TGTGCCAGCAGAGGGACTAGCGGAAAGGAGACCCAGTACTTC. It is translated as CASRGTSGKETQYF.

This clonotype was seen only a few times. V and J are TRBV6-5 and TRBJ2-3; 7 nucleotides agree with TRBD2. Trimming cost V 0 bases and J 1 base; bases outside gene matches: 7. The CDR3 spans 17 residues. The germline gives CDR1 MNHEY, CDR2 SVGAGI. The CDR3 nucleotides read TGTGCCAGCAGTTACTCGTGGACTAGGAGTCGCACAGATACGCAGTATTTT. Its protein is CASSYSWTRSRTDTQYF.